One sample yielded the 18 T cell receptor beta chains listed below, sequenced in a study of prognosis after radiotherapy for stage I lung cancer (dated by TCRdb to the early 2020s). For sequencing, an Illumina HiSeq 3000 was employed. The TCR beta CDR3 region was amplified from genomic DNA by two rounds of multiplex PCR. In the first round of PCR, primers specific to each TRBV and TRBJ gene were used, and the primer sequences are filed in Chinese patent CN105087789A. In-frame beta chains were kept once TCRdb had trimmed the public reads at Q25 with fastp and called clones with MiXCR. Rows merge per CDR3 protein into single entries with the most common DNA and genes. The sample table holds 13,000 to 15,000 distinct CDR3 sequences, of which 37% were seen once. Together, the top ten hold 40% to 45% of the sample. The specimen was PBMCs, collected before or after stereotactic body radiation therapy (not recorded which). These receptor sequences come from a donor older than 45 with non-small cell lung cancer.

Ten or more counts support this clonotype. CDR3 sequence reads: CASSFAGYSNQPQHF. The CDR3 DNA reads TGTGCCAGCAGTTTCGCCGGGTATAGCAATCAGCCCCAGCATTTT. This chain joins TRBV28 and TRBJ1-5; no firm D call. V lost 3 bases and J lost 0, with 9 bases in between. The CDR3 is 15 amino acids. The germline CDR1 and CDR2 sequences are MDHEN and SYDVKM. Full variable domain (remainder filled in from reference TRBV28 and TRBJ1-5): DVKVTQSSRYLVKRTGEKVFLECVQDMDHENMFWYRQDPGLGLRLIYFSYDVKMKEKGDIPEGYSVSREKKERFSLILESASTNQTSMYLCASSFAGYSNQPQHFGDGTRLSIL.

The genes are TRBV20-1 and TRBJ2-3; D is unresolved. CDR1 is DFQATT and CDR2 is SNEGSKA in the germline V gene (reference sequence). The CDR3 runs 16 residues. Trimming cost V 6 bases and J 2 bases, with 21 bases left between them. The CDR3 sequence: CSAQRQSRRSTDTQYF. Written as DNA, the CDR3 is TGCAGTGCCCAGAGACAATCTAGGCGATCCACAGATACGCAGTATTTT.

The chain joins TRBV5-1 to TRBJ2-2; D possibly corresponds to TRBD1 (6 bases). Germline values: CDR1 SGHRS, CDR2 YFSETQ. The CDR3 loop spans 14 amino acids. As DNA, the CDR3 is TGCACCAACAGCATCTCCGGGACATTAGGGGAGCTGTTTTTT. Protein product: CTNSISGTLGELFF.

This clonotype was seen at least ten times. The rearrangement links TRBV28 to TRBJ2-7, with 8 bases fitting TRBD2. V lost 2 bases, J lost 3 bases, and 12 bases stayed unmatched. This CDR3 contains 17 residues. CDR1 and CDR2 from the germline V gene are MDHEN and SYDVKM. CDR3 DNA: TGTGCCAGCAGTTTACCTCTAGGGGTAGCGGGGTTCTACGAGCAGTACTTC. It codes for CASSLPLGVAGFYEQYF.

The rearrangement links TRBV20-1 to TRBJ2-7, with D perhaps TRBD2 (6 bases). This CDR3 comprises 13 residues. Germline lookup yields CDR1 DFQATT and CDR2 SNEGSKA (reference sequence). For the CDR3, the DNA is TGCAGCGGAAAGGGGACTTACTCCTACGAGCAGTACTTC. Translated: CSGKGTYSYEQYF.

The sample holds many counts of this clonotype. This chain connects TRBV6-4 to TRBJ2-4; unclear D gene. V lost 2 bases and J 7 bases, leaving 15 bases between the germline ends. This CDR3 contains 15 residues. CDR1 is MRHNA and CDR2 is SNTAGT in the germline V gene. As DNA, the CDR3 is TGTGCCAGCAGTGACCTGCTGGGCCAGAAGAACATTCAGTACTTC. Protein: CASSDLLGQKNIQYF.

There are many counts of this clonotype. The rearrangement uses TRBV2 and TRBJ1-1; 8 nucleotides align to TRBD1. The V segment lost 6 bases and the J segment 2 bases; nucleotides outside the gene matches: 5. Germline CDR1 SNHLY, CDR2 FYNNEI. The CDR3 covers 14 residues. DNA for the CDR3: TGTGCCAGCAGGGGGGACAGGCTTAACACTGAAGCTTTCTTT. This sequence encodes CASRGDRLNTEAFF.

Comments on this clonotype: The junction differs from germline at one of its ends, possibly a read error. The DNA of the CDR3 is TGTGCCGGCAGCCCGGTGACTAGCGGCCAGGATGAGCAGTTCTTC. Translating it yields CAGSPVTSGQDEQFF. J is TRBJ2-1 and V is TRBV6-4, with 9 bases identical to TRBD2. CDR3 length equals 15 residues. The germline CDR1 and CDR2 sequences are MRHNA and SNTAGT.

This clonotype was seen only once. V usage is TRBV7-3 and J usage is TRBJ2-7; tentatively, D is TRBD1 (6 bases). The CDR3 runs 15 residues. Germline assignment: CDR1 SGHTA and CDR2 FQGTGA. With 2 bases removed from V and 4 bases from J, the gap between germline ends came to 15 bases. The CDR3 DNA sequence: TGTGCCAGCAGCTTATGGACCGGGCAGGGGTACGAGCAGTACTTC. Translating gives CASSLWTGQGYEQYF.

On this clonotype: A far larger clone is only one base removed, so a read error is likely. This CDR3 fails to terminate in the conserved phenylalanine or tryptophan, so it likely reflects a read error. This chain connects TRBV6-8 to TRBJ2-7; D unclear. The CDR3 covers 12 residues. V was trimmed by 3 bases and J by 6 bases, leaving 9 bases between them. Germline assignment: CDR1 MNHGY and CDR2 SAAAGT. The CDR3 nucleotides are TGTGCCAGCAGTTATGTGGGCGGCGAGCAGTACTCC. As protein: CASSYVGGEQYS.

The V and J genes are TRBV19 and TRBJ2-1, with 11 bases matching TRBD2. V shed 4 bases and J 0 bases; nucleotides not matched to a gene: 11. The CDR3 extends over 19 amino acids. Germline CDR1 reads LNHDA; CDR2 reads SQIVND (reference sequence). The CDR3 protein is CASSTNPPTSGSSYNEQFF. The CDR3 nucleotides are TGTGCCAGTAGTACAAACCCCCCAACTAGCGGGAGCTCCTACAATGAGCAGTTCTTC.

A remark on this clonotype: Given a far larger clone just one base away, this is likely a sequencing read error. This sequence joins TRBV28 and TRBJ2-3; 9 nucleotides agree with TRBD2. CDR1 is MDHEN, CDR2 SYDVKM, per germline. CDR3 length: 17 residues. CDR3 region: CASSIYATSGSTDTRYF. The CDR3 DNA is TGTGCCAGTAGTATTTATGCGACTAGCGGAAGCACAGATACGCGGTATTTT.

This clonotype is medium-sized by share. This chain connects TRBV6-1 to TRBJ2-1, with 8 positions matching TRBD2. The CDR3 consists of 15 residues. Germline CDR1 is MNHNS and CDR2 is SASEGT. With V trimmed by 2 bases and J by 7 bases, 7 bases remained unmatched. The DNA of the CDR3 is TGTGCCAGCAGTGAATTGGCGGGAGGTAAGAATGAGCAGTTCTTC. This sequence encodes CASSELAGGKNEQFF.

This clonotype is medium-sized (0.01 to 0.1%) within its sample. The chain carries TRBV20-1 and TRBJ2-3, with 10 positions matching TRBD2. Looked up from germline, CDR1 is DFQATT and CDR2 is SNEGSKA (reference sequence). V gave up 0 bases and J gave up 5 bases; unmatched junction bases: 8. This CDR3 region has 16 residues. The CDR3 DNA follows: TGCAGTGCTAGAGAGCTAGCGGGGGAAATGGTAGATACGCAGTATTTT. Translation gives CSARELAGEMVDTQYF.

In the case of this clonotype: Germline and junction disagree at one end, which may indicate a read error. V usage is TRBV6-1 and J usage is TRBJ1-1, with 8 positions matching TRBD1. The V gene's germline CDR1 is MNHNS and CDR2 SASEGT. This CDR3 spans 16 amino acids. CDR3 in DNA: TGTGCCAGCAATGAAGCTGCAGGGGGCGGAAACACTGAAGCTTTCTTC. It encodes CASNEAAGGGNTEAFF.

This clonotype was seen once. Mismatch with germline at one junction end may stem from a read error. The chain links TRBV20-1 to TRBJ2-5, with a weak D call TRBD1 (6 bases). There are 15 residues in the CDR3. Germline CDR1 is DFQATT and CDR2 is SNEGSKA (reference sequence). In DNA form, the CDR3 reads TGCAGTGCTAGGCTCTGGACAGTGACCTACAATGAGCAGTCCTTC. The encoded protein is CSARLWTVTYNEQSF.

The genes are TRBV20-1 and TRBJ2-7; 10 nucleotides align to TRBD2. The CDR3 length is 15 residues. V was clipped by 0 bases and J by 2 bases; unmatched bases: 4. Germline CDR1 and CDR2: DFQATT and SNEGSKA (reference sequence). This CDR3 reads CSARDTSGATYEQYF. DNA for the CDR3: TGCAGTGCTAGAGATACTAGCGGGGCGACCTACGAGCAGTACTTC.

This clonotype has a single count. This may be a read error, as it is one base from a much larger clone. This rearrangement joins TRBV6-2 or TRBV6-3 to TRBJ1-4; unclear D gene. Germline assignment: CDR1 MNHEY and CDR2 SVGEGT. The CDR3 is 14 amino acids. CDR3 sequence: CAVKKGGSAEKPIF. CDR3 bases: TGTGCCGTCAAGAAGGGTGGGTCGGCTGAAAAACCGATTTTT.